Shown below are 12 T cell receptor beta chains from a single sample sequenced in a study of CD8 T cells in ankylosing spondylitis. TCRdb reanalysed the 5' RACE reads using MiXCR and keeps one entry per CDR3 protein. The sample includes 100,000 to 150,000 distinct CDR3 sequences, around 9.3% seen only once; the top ten take about 3.3%. Sample: blood, either unsorted or a sorted T cell fraction (not recorded which). The receptors come from a male donor with ankylosing spondylitis or in good health (not recorded which).

This clonotype was counted at least ten times. The chain links TRBV20-1 to TRBJ1-2; 11 bases are a match to TRBD1. Trimming took 3 bases from V and 2 from J; bases not matched to a gene: 11. Per the germline V gene, CDR1 is DFQATT and CDR2 is SNEGSKA (reference sequence). The CDR3 totals 17 residues. The DNA for the CDR3 is TGCAGTGCTAGGCGGACAGGGGGCACCTACTCCAACTATGGCTACACCTTC. Its protein is CSARRTGGTYSNYGYTF.

This clonotype was counted a few times. The chain joins TRBV6-2 or TRBV6-3 to TRBJ2-5; 10 bases are a match to TRBD1. There are 15 residues in the CDR3. V was clipped by 5 bases and J by 4 bases; unmatched bases: 7. The germline CDR1 and CDR2 sequences are MNHEY and SVGEGT. The CDR3 sequence: CASSQDRGLGETQYF. CDR3 coding DNA: TGTGCCAGCAGTCAAGACAGGGGGCTAGGAGAGACCCAGTACTTC.

J is TRBJ2-3 and V is TRBV20-1, with D perhaps matching TRBD1 or TRBD2 (7 bases each). The CDR3 sequence is 19 residues long. The germline V gene has CDR1 DFQATT and CDR2 SNEGSKA (reference sequence). The CDR3 loop is CSGGMGQSTGRVGSDTQYF. CDR3 DNA sequence: TGCAGCGGGGGGATGGGACAGTCAACCGGACGAGTCGGCTCAGATACGCAGTATTTT.

This clonotype has more than one count but fewer than ten. The CDR3 reads CASSLYGFGNQPQHF. CDR3 nucleotides: TGTGCCAGCAGTTTATACGGGTTCGGCAATCAGCCCCAGCATTTT. V is TRBV27 and J is TRBJ1-5; D is uncertain. V was pared by 1 base and J by 2 bases, with 9 bases between. The germline gives CDR1 MNHEY, CDR2 SMNVEV (reference sequence). This CDR3 region has 15 residues.

This clonotype occurred once. The chain combines TRBV9 with TRBJ1-3, with D hard to call. The CDR3 is 15 amino acids. V lost 4 bases and J 4 bases, leaving 15 bases between the germline ends. From germline, CDR1 is SGDLS and CDR2 YYNGEE. The CDR3: CASSPRGDPGNTIYF. In nucleotides, the CDR3 is TGTGCCAGCAGCCCTAGAGGCGATCCGGGAAACACCATATATTTT.

This clonotype was counted many times. This chain joins TRBV28 and TRBJ2-1; unclear D gene. Trimming cost V 5 bases and J 13 bases, with 12 bases left between them. This CDR3 spans 11 amino acids. CDR1 is MDHEN, CDR2 SYDVKM, per germline. In DNA form, the CDR3 reads TGTGCCAGCAGTACCTCCTTAGGACAGTTCTTC. It codes for CASSTSLGQFF.

This clonotype was found many times. The rearrangement uses TRBV9 and TRBJ2-3; 12 positions match TRBD2. Trimming took 4 bases from V and 4 from J; bases not matched to a gene: 7. This CDR3 is built from 16 residues. Germline assignment: CDR1 SGDLS and CDR2 YYNGEE. The CDR3 here is CASSLTTSGRSDTQYF. The CDR3 DNA reads as TGTGCCAGCAGCCTAACGACTAGCGGGAGATCAGATACGCAGTATTTT. Full variable domain (remainder filled in from reference TRBV9 and TRBJ2-3): DSGVTQTPKHLITATGQRVTLRCSPRSGDLSVYWYQQSLDQGLQFLIQYYNGEERAKGNILERFSAQQFPDLHSELNLSSLELGDSALYFCASSLTTSGRSDTQYFGPGTRLTVL.

This clonotype was counted many times. The rearrangement uses TRBV12-3 or TRBV12-4 and TRBJ2-5; D possibly corresponds to TRBD1 (6 bases). V lost 5 bases and J lost 3, with 13 bases in between. This CDR3 spans 14 amino acids. The CDR3 is CASSPQDRKETQYF. The DNA of the CDR3 is TGTGCCAGCAGTCCTCAGGACAGAAAAGAGACCCAGTACTTC.

The rearrangement links TRBV10-3 to TRBJ1-2; D is possibly TRBD1 (6 bases). The ends were cut back, 0 bases at V and 4 bases at J, with 9 bases in the middle. Germline loops: CDR1 ENHRY, CDR2 SYGVKD. The CDR3 length is 14 residues. The CDR3 region has the DNA TGTGCCATCAGTGAGTCGGCAGGGGTCTATGGCTACACCTTC. The encoded protein is CAISESAGVYGYTF.

As DNA, the CDR3 is TGTGCCAGCAATGAAGCGGCGACCCAGTACTTC. Amino acids: CASNEAATQYF. The genes are TRBV12-3 or TRBV12-4 and TRBJ2-5, with D tentatively TRBD2 (5 bases). Trimming left V 7 bases short and J 7 bases short, with 10 bases between. This CDR3 has 11 amino acids.

This clonotype has ten or more counts. J is TRBJ2-5 and V is TRBV3-1; the D is unclear. Trimming took off 4 bases at V and 2 bases at J, with 11 bases between the two ends. This CDR3 region has 14 residues. Germline V gives CDR1 LGHDT, CDR2 YNNKEL (reference sequence). The CDR3: CASSLRTGQETQYF. The CDR3 DNA follows: TGTGCCAGCAGCCTCAGGACCGGACAAGAGACCCAGTACTTC.

This clonotype came up many times. The chain is built from TRBV29-1 and TRBJ2-3; the match to TRBD2 covers 12 bases. Germline lookup yields CDR1 SQVTM and CDR2 ANQGSEA. Unmatched junction bases numbered 3, after V lost 6 bases and J lost 2 bases. The CDR3 has 14 amino acids. The CDR3 sequence: CSVASGRATDTQYF. CDR3 bases: TGCAGCGTAGCTAGCGGGAGGGCCACAGATACGCAGTATTTT.